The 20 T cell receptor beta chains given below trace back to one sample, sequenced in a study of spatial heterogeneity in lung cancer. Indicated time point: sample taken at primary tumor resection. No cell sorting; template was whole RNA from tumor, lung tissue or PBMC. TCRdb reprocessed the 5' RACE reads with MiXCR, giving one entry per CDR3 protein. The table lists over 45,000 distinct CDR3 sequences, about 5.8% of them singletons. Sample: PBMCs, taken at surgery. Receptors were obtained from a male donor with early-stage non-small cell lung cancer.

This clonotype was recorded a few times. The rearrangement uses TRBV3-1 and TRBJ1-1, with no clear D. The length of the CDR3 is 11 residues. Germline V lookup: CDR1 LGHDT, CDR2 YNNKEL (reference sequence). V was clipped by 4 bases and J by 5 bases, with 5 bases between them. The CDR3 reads CASSRGTEAFF. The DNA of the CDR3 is TGTGCCAGCAGCCGGGGAACTGAAGCTTTCTTT.

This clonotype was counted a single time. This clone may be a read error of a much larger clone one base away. DNA of the CDR3: TGTGCCAGCAGCCCTAGTAACCCAGTGGGGCCCCAGCATTTT. It specifies CASSPSNPVGPQHF. The chain has TRBV11-3 and TRBJ1-5; D is unclear. Trimming took 5 bases from V and 9 from J, leaving 17 bases between them. This CDR3 spans 14 amino acids. Germline CDR1 and CDR2: SGHNT and YENEEA. Full variable domain (missing parts from reference TRBV11-3 and TRBJ1-5): EAGVVQSPRYKIIEKKQPVAFWCNPISGHNTLYWYLQNLGQGPELLIRYENEEAVDDSQLPKDRFSAERLKGVDSTLKIQPAELGDSAVYLCASSPSNPVGPQHFGDGTRLSIL.

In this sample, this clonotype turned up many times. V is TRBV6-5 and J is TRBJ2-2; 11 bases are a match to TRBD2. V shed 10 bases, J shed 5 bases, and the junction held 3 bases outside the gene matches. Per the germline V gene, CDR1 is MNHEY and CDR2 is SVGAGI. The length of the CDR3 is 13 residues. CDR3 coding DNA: TGTGCCATCCGGACTAGCGGGACCGGGGAGCTGTTTTTT. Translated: CAIRTSGTGELFF.

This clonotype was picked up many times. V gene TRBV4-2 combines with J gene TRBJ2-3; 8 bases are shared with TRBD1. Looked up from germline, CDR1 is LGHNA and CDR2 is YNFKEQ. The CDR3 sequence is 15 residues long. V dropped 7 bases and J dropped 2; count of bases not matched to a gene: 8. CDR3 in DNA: TGTGCCAGCAAGGAACAGGGGGGTTACACAGATACGCAGTATTTT. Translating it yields CASKEQGGYTDTQYF.

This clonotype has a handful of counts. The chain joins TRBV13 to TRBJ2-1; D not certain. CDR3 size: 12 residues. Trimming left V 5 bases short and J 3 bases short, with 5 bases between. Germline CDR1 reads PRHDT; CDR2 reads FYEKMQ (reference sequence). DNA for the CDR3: TGTGCCAGCAGCGTGTACTACAATGAGCAGTTCTTC. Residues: CASSVYYNEQFF.

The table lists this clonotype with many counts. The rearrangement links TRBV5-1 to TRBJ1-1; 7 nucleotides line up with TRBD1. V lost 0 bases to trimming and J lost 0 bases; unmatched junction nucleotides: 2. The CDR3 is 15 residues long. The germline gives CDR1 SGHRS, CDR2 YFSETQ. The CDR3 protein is CASSLGGQVNTEAFF. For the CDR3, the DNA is TGCGCCAGCAGCTTGGGTGGACAGGTGAACACTGAAGCTTTCTTT.

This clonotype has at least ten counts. The CDR3 DNA reads as TGTGCCAGCAGCTCATGGACAGGGCCGAAGAGCAATCAGCCCCAGCATTTT. This translates into CASSSWTGPKSNQPQHF. The chain recombines TRBV5-6 with TRBJ1-5; 8 bases fit TRBD1. Germline-derived CDR1 and CDR2 are SGHDT and YYEEEE. V gave up 3 bases and J gave up 1 base; unmatched junction bases: 9. The CDR3 sequence is 17 residues long.

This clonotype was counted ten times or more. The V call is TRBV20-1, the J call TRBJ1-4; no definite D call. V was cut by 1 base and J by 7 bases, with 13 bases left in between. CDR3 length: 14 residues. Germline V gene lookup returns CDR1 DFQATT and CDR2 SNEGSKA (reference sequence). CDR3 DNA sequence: TGCAGTGCTAGAGCGAACAGTGCCGGTGAAAAACTGTTTTTT. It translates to CSARANSAGEKLFF.

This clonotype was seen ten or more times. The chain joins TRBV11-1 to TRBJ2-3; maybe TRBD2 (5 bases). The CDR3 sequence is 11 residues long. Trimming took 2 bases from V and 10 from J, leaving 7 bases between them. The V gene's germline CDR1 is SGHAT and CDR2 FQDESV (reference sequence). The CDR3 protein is CASSLTDSQYF. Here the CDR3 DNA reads TGTGCCAGCAGCTTAACGGACTCGCAGTATTTT. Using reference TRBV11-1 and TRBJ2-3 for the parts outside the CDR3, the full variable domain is EAEVAQSPRYKITEKSQAVAFWCDPISGHATLYWYRQILGQGPELLVQFQDESVVDDSQLPKDRFSAERLKGVDSTLKIQPAELGDSAMYLCASSLTDSQYFGPGTRLTVL.

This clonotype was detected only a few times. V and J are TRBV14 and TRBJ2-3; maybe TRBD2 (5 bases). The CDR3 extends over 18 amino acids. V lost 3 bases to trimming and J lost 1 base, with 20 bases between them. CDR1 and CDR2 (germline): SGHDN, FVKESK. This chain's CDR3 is CASSQDLMWAEGTDTQYF. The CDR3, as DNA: TGTGCCAGCAGCCAGGATCTAATGTGGGCGGAGGGCACAGATACGCAGTATTTT.

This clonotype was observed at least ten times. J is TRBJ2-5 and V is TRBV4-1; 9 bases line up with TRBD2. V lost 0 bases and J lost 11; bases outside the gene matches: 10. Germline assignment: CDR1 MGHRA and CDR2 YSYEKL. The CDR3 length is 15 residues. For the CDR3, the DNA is TGCGCCAGCAGCCAAGATACTGGGGGTAGCGGGAGACAGTACTTC. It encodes CASSQDTGGSGRQYF.

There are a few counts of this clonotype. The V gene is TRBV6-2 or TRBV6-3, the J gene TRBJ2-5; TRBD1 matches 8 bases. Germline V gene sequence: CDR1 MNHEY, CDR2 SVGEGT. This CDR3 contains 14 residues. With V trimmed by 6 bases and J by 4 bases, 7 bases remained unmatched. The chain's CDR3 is CASRRTGQGETQYF. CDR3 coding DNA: TGTGCCAGCAGGCGGACAGGGCAAGGAGAGACCCAGTACTTC.

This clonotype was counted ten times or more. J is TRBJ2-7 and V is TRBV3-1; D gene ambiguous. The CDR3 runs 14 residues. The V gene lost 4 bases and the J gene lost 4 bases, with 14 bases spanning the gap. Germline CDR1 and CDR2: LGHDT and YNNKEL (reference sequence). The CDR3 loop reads CASSPLTTSYEQYF. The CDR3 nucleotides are TGTGCCAGCAGCCCGCTTACGACGAGTTACGAGCAGTACTTC.

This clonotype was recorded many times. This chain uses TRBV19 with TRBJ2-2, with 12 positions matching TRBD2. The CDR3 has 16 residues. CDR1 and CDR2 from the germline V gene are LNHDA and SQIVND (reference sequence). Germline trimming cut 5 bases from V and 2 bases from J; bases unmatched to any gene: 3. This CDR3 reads CASSLGLAGNTGELFF. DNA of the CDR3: TGTGCCAGTAGTTTGGGACTAGCGGGTAACACCGGGGAGCTGTTTTTT.

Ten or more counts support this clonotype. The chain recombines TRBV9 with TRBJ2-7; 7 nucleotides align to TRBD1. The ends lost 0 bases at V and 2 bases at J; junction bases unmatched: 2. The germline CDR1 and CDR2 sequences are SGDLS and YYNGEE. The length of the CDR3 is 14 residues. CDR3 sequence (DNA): TGTGCCAGCAGCGTAGGGACAGGAACCTACGAGCAGTACTTC. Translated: CASSVGTGTYEQYF. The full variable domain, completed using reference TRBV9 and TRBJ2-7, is DSGVTQTPKHLITATGQRVTLRCSPRSGDLSVYWYQQSLDQGLQFLIQYYNGEERAKGNILERFSAQQFPDLHSELNLSSLELGDSALYFCASSVGTGTYEQYFGPGTRLTVT.

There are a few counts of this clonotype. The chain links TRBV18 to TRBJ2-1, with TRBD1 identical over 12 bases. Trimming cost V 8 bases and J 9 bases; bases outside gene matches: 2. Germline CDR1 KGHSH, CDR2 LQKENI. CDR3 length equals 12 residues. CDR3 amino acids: CASTGQGAEQFF. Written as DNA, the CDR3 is TGTGCCAGCACGGGACAGGGGGCTGAGCAGTTCTTC.

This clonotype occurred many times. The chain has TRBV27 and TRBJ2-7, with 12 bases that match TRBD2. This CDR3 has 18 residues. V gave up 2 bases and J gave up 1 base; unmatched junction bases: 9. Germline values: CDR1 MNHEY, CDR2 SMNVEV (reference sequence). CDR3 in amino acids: CASSLRASGRAGSYEQYF. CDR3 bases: TGTGCCAGCAGTTTACGGGCTAGCGGGAGGGCCGGGTCCTACGAGCAGTACTTC.

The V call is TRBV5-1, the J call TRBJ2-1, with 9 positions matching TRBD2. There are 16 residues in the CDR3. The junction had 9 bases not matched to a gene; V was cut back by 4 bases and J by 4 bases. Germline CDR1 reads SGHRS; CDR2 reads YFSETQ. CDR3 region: CASSLQGLAIYNEQFF. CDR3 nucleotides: TGCGCCAGCAGCCTACAGGGACTAGCTATTTACAATGAGCAGTTCTTC.

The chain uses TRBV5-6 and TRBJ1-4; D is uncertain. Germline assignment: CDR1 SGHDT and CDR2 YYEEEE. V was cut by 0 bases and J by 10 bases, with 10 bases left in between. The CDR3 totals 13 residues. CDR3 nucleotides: TGTGCCAGCAGCTTGGAGTTACTGGGAAAACTGTTTTTT. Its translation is CASSLELLGKLFF.

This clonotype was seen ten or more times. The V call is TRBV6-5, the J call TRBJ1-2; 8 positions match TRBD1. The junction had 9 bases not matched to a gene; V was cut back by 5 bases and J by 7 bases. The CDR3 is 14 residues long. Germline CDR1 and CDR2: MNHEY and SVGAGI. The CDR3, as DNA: TGTGCCAGCAGTCGGACAGGGCTAACTATTGGCTACACCTTC. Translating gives CASSRTGLTIGYTF.